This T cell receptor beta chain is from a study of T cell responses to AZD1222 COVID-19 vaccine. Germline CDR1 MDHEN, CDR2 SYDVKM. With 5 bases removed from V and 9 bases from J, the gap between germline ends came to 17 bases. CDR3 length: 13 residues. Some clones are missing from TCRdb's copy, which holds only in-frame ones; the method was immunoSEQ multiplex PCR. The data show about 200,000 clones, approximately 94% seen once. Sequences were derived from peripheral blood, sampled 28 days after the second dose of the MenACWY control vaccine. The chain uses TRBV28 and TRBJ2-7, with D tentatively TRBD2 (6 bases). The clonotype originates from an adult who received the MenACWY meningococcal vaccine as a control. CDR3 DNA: TGTGCCAGCAGTCTCCCCCGGAGGGAGAGGCAGTACTTC. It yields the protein CASSLPRRERQYF.